A selection of T cell receptor beta chains follows, all from one sample in a study of PD-L1 blockade in urothelial cancer. Clones were sequenced by immunoSEQ multiplex PCR, and TCRdb holds only the in-frame ones, with some missing. The repertoire includes about 76,000 clones, 85% to 95% of them detected once, and roughly 0.8% sits in the top ten. Here the sequenced sample was PBMCs, taken around atezolizumab (anti-PD-L1) treatment. The receptors originated from a woman of 80 years or more with urothelial cancer. The CDR3 runs from the conserved cysteine through the conserved F or W. Fields, in order: V gene, J gene, D gene, clone size, CDR3 protein, CDR3 DNA. D genes are given only for firm matches. Only some rows state a clone size, as once, few, many or a class for expanded clones.

TRBV11-2	TRBJ1-2	.	.	CASSLQGYGYTF	TGTGCCAGCAGCTTACAGGGTTATGGCTACACCTTC
TRBV19	TRBJ2-2	TRBD2	.	CASSWEGRTGELFF	TGTGCCAGTAGTTGGGAGGGTCGCACCGGGGAGCTGTTTTTT
TRBV7-9	TRBJ2-2	TRBD1	.	CASIYPGQGARANTGELFF	TGTGCCAGCATCTATCCGGGACAGGGGGCCAGAGCGAACACCGGGGAGCTGTTTTTT
TRBV5-1	TRBJ2-1	.	.	CASSPGEYNEQFF	TGCGCCAGCAGCCCGGGGGAATACAATGAGCAGTTCTTC
TRBV7-2	TRBJ2-3	.	.	CASSLEAGDTQYF	TGTGCCAGCAGCTTGGAGGCCGGAGATACGCAGTATTTT
TRBV9	TRBJ1-2	.	large	CASSVGGLTNYGYTF	TGTGCCAGCAGCGTAGGGGGGCTAACTAACTATGGCTACACCTTC
TRBV19	TRBJ2-7	.	once	CASSRGNNNEQYF	TGTGCCAGTAGTCGGGGGAACAACAACGAGCAGTACTTC
TRBV6-1	TRBJ2-1	TRBD2	once	CASSRGGPTYNEQFF	TGTGCCAGCAGCCGGGGGGGACCAACCTACAATGAGCAGTTCTTC
TRBV2	TRBJ2-3	.	.	CASPPRGRQDTQYF	TGTGCCAGCCCTCCGAGAGGGAGACAAGATACGCAGTATTTT
TRBV19	TRBJ1-5	TRBD1	.	CASSDLTGTAFNQPQHF	TGTGCCAGTAGCGATCTAACCGGGACAGCTTTCAATCAGCCCCAGCATTTT
TRBV5-4	TRBJ2-2	.	.	CASSPPRATGELFF	TGTGCCAGCAGCCCCCCGCGGGCGACCGGGGAGCTGTTTTTT
TRBV6-1	TRBJ1-5	.	.	CASTSRGSNQPQHF	TGTGCCAGCACCTCCCGGGGGAGCAATCAGCCCCAGCATTTT
TRBV7-8	TRBJ2-5	TRBD1	.	CASSLGLDRGIPETQYF	TGTGCCAGCAGCTTAGGGTTAGACAGGGGGATACCAGAGACCCAGTACTTC
TRBV5-4	TRBJ2-7	TRBD2	.	CASSGGGNYEQYF	TGTGCCAGCAGCGGGGGAGGGAACTACGAGCAGTACTTC
TRBV6-5	TRBJ1-1	.	.	CASSYSEQPNTEAFF	TGTGCCAGCAGTTACTCGGAACAGCCGAACACTGAAGCTTTCTTT
TRBV6-5	TRBJ1-5	.	.	CASSLVPPDSNQPQHF	TGTGCCAGCAGTTTAGTCCCCCCCGATAGCAATCAGCCCCAGCATTTT
TRBV6-1	TRBJ2-1	TRBD2	once	CAGSGEGLPYNEQFF	TGTGCCGGGTCGGGGGAGGGATTGCCCTACAATGAGCAGTTCTTC
TRBV4-1	TRBJ1-2	TRBD1	.	CASRATGGNYGYTF	TGCGCCAGCAGAGCGACAGGGGGGAACTATGGCTACACCTTC
TRBV19	TRBJ2-1	TRBD2	.	CASTPGLAGEQFF	TGTGCCAGTACCCCCGGACTAGCGGGTGAGCAGTTCTTC
TRBV28	TRBJ2-3	TRBD2	.	CASSLAGGRGDTQYF	TGTGCCAGCAGTTTAGCGGGAGGGCGTGGAGATACGCAGTATTTT
TRBV10-2	TRBJ1-5	TRBD1	.	CATGTGSQPQHF	TGCGCCACCGGGACAGGTTCGCAGCCCCAGCATTTT
TRBV6-1	TRBJ1-1	.	.	CASSPLGEAFF	TGTGCCAGCAGTCCGCTCGGTGAAGCTTTCTTT
TRBV5-1	TRBJ2-5	.	.	CASAFQQGSETQYF	TGCGCCAGCGCCTTCCAACAGGGTTCAGAGACCCAGTACTTC
TRBV28	TRBJ2-7	TRBD2	.	CASSRTSERYEQYF	TGTGCCAGCAGCCGCACTAGCGAACGTTACGAGCAGTACTTC
TRBV25-1	TRBJ2-1	.	.	CASSPVYGSSYNEQFF	TGTGCCAGCAGTCCCGTTTACGGGAGCTCCTACAATGAGCAGTTCTTC
TRBV7-9	TRBJ1-1	TRBD1	.	CASSLDRGEAFF	TGTGCCAGCAGCCTCGACAGGGGGGAAGCTTTCTTT
TRBV5-1	TRBJ2-7	.	.	CASSLPGGSEQYF	TGCGCCAGCAGCTTACCCGGTGGTAGCGAGCAGTACTTC
TRBV6-5	TRBJ1-2	.	few	CASSYSGQSYGYTF	TGTGCCAGCAGTTACTCGGGGCAGAGCTATGGCTACACCTTC
TRBV28	TRBJ1-5	TRBD1	.	CASSFFTGGSQPQHF	TGTGCCAGCAGTTTTTTTACAGGGGGGAGTCAGCCCCAGCATTTT
TRBV11-3	TRBJ2-1	.	.	CASSLSASSYNEQFF	TGTGCCAGCAGCTTAAGCGCTAGCTCCTACAATGAGCAGTTCTTC
TRBV7-6	TRBJ2-3	.	.	CASSLAYTDTQYF	TGTGCCAGCAGCTTAGCGTATACAGATACGCAGTATTTT
TRBV10-3	TRBJ2-1	TRBD1	few	CAIRGQNNEQFF	TGTGCCATCAGGGGACAGAACAATGAGCAGTTCTTC
TRBV19	TRBJ1-5	TRBD1	.	CASRDRILGNQPQHF	TGTGCCAGTAGGGACAGGATTTTGGGCAATCAGCCCCAGCATTTT
TRBV2	TRBJ1-1	.	.	CASTGTRTEAFF	TGTGCCAGCACGGGGACACGCACTGAAGCTTTCTTT
TRBV28	TRBJ2-7	TRBD2	.	CASRTLAEEYF	TGTGCCAGCAGGACGCTAGCGGAGGAGTACTTC
TRBV5-1	TRBJ2-3	TRBD2	.	CASSTSGDPTDTQYF	TGCGCCAGCAGCACTAGCGGAGATCCCACAGATACGCAGTATTTT
TRBV7-2	TRBJ1-5	.	.	CASSSYDNQPQHF	TGTGCCAGCAGCTCCTACGACAATCAGCCCCAGCATTTT
TRBV28	TRBJ1-1	TRBD1	.	CASSPTGQGALHYMNTEAFF	TGTGCCAGCAGTCCTACCGGACAGGGGGCCCTTCACTACATGAACACTGAAGCTTTCTTT
TRBV28	TRBJ2-7	TRBD2	once	CASSRALRASGRGEQYF	TGTGCCAGCAGCCGCGCTCTGAGGGCTAGCGGGAGAGGCGAGCAGTACTTC
TRBV6-1	TRBJ1-1	TRBD1	.	CASITGGAGITEAFF	TGTGCCAGCATTACAGGGGGCGCGGGGATCACTGAAGCTTTCTTT